This T cell receptor beta chain derives from a study of T cell repertoires in cytomegalovirus infection (dated by TCRdb to the late 2010s). Regarding the complete study: Donor HLA type was relevant to the analysis, as public TCR beta signatures indicated carriage of CMV infection together with the matching HLA type.

This clonotype occurred a few times. Which antigen it targets is not known. One end of the junction fails to match germline, which may point to a read error. Taken from the germline V gene, the CDR1 and CDR2 loops are SGHVS and FNYEAQ. The CDR3 runs 15 residues from the cysteine to the phenylalanine. The DNA shown is the 45-base CDR3, in frame from base 1. Reads for this sample came from an Illumina HiSeq 1500. TCRdb reanalyzed the raw reads on its own, using fastp at Q25 for trimming and MiXCR for clone calling, and kept in-frame beta chains. Identical CDR3 proteins give one entry, which carries the most common genes and DNA. Here the sample has about 600,000 distinct CDR3 sequences; 20% to 25% occur a single time. Around 7.6% of the sample is held by the ten biggest clonotypes. Points the paper makes about the study in general: In both this cohort and an independent roughly 350-donor cohort, the cumulative frequency of public TCR beta family members distinguished carriers of CMV infection plus the relevant HLA type. The ex vivo response was dominated by HLA-C-restricted CMV-specific TCR beta clonotypes, which also provided the single most frequent clonotype in two of eight donors.

The rearrangement joined TRBV7-6 to TRBJ2-3, with 12 bases aligning to TRBD1. Sequencing input: CD8+ T cells from PBMCs. The sequence was obtained from a human donor in good health (CMV status not recorded). Some clones in this sample may be carry-over from other donors' samples. The DNA sequence follows: TGTGCTAGCAGCTTAGGGACAGGGGGCTTGGATACGCAGTATTTT. Its translation reads: CASSLGTGGLDTQYF.